This T cell receptor (beta chain) originates from a study of CD8 T cells in ankylosing spondylitis. Each TCR beta library was made by quantitative 5'-RACE that incorporated molecular barcodes. TCRdb reanalysed the 5' RACE reads using MiXCR and keeps one entry per CDR3 protein. Of under 250,000 distinct CDR3 sequences listed, roughly 32% are singletons. This clonotype turned up a few times. The sequencing input was blood, either unsorted or a sorted T cell fraction (not recorded which). This TCR was sampled from a male donor with ankylosing spondylitis or in good health (not recorded which).

The CDR3 DNA sequence: TGTGCCAGCAGTGAAGCGGCAGGGAATGGCTACACCTTC. This gives the protein CASSEAAGNGYTF. The genes are TRBV6-1 and TRBJ1-2; D perhaps matches TRBD1 (5 bases). The germline V and J ends were trimmed by 0 bases and 6 bases, with 8 bases remaining between them. Looked up from germline, CDR1 is MNHNS and CDR2 is SASEGT. The CDR3 sequence is 13 residues long.